This T cell receptor beta chain was captured in a study of shared clonotypes between healthy human individuals. About the research overall: CD8 memory received one plate per donor, CD8 naive two, CD4 memory three and CD4 naive three.

Germline V lookup: CDR1 LNHDA, CDR2 SQIVND (reference sequence). The CDR3 totals 12 residues. The V and J ends lost 7 bases and 8 bases, in that order; junction bases with no gene match: 7. Study findings and constraints: What rarefaction showed was incomplete sorted-subset sequencing despite large depth.

In its sample, this clone was seen once. Its antigen remains unidentified. Caucasian adults residing in Nashville, Tennessee made up all the donors. Deep-level settings were used for running the assay. Sequencing was performed with immunoSEQ multiplex PCR; in TCRdb, only in-frame clones are kept and a portion is missing. The sample shows around 510,000 clones, approximately 95% of them seen only once. The TCR sequence derives from a young woman in good health. The genes are TRBV19 and TRBJ1-2; 7 nucleotides align to TRBD1. The sample consisted of naive CD4+ T cells sorted from blood. Indicated subset: CD45RA+ positively selected. The chain's CDR3 is CASIDRAMGYTF. In DNA form, the CDR3 reads TGTGCCAGTATTGACAGGGCAATGGGCTACACCTTC.